The 30 T cell receptor beta chains reported below all come from one sample, sequenced in a study of blood T cells in healthy people across ages. PCR was performed a second time for roughly 7 to 12 cycles using a sample-barcoded 5' primer and a J-beta primer mix. TCRdb recomputed calls from the 5' RACE reads with MiXCR, one row per CDR3 protein. The table has over 1,500,000 distinct CDR3 sequences, roughly two fifths seen once; the top ten hold roughly 23%. The source material was blood. These receptors were collected from a human donor in good health.

This clonotype has only a few counts. The chain carries TRBV25-1 and TRBJ2-3, with D tentatively TRBD1 (5 bases). CDR3 length: 11 amino acids. CDR1 and CDR2 from the germline V gene are MGHDK and SYGVNS. The V and J ends lost 6 bases and 4 bases respectively, with 5 bases between them. In nucleotides, the CDR3 is TGTGCCAGCAGACAGGCAGATACGCAGTATTTT. It specifies CASRQADTQYF.

In its sample, this clonotype was seen a few times. The J gene is TRBJ2-3, the V gene TRBV2; D ambiguous. V was clipped by 7 bases and J by 2 bases, with 10 bases between them. The CDR3 consists of 13 residues. Germline CDR1 SNHLY, CDR2 FYNNEI. The CDR3 region has the DNA TGTGCCAGCACCCCAGACTCCACAGATACGCAGTATTTT. It is translated as CASTPDSTDTQYF.

As to this clonotype: A much larger clone lies one base from this, so it may be a read error. This chain connects TRBV10-3 to TRBJ2-1, with 9 nucleotides matching TRBD1. CDR1 is ENHRY and CDR2 is SYGVKD in the germline V gene. V lost 11 bases to trimming and J lost 3 bases; unmatched junction nucleotides: 14. This CDR3 comprises 16 residues. The CDR3 region has the DNA TGTGCCGTTCGGAAGGACGGGGACAGGGACTACAATGAGCAGTTCTTC. It specifies CAVRKDGDRDYNEQFF.

This clonotype was seen once. This chain connects TRBV20-1 to TRBJ1-4, with D hard to call. V was cut by 6 bases and J by 8 bases, with 16 bases left in between. CDR3 size: 13 residues. Germline CDR1 DFQATT, CDR2 SNEGSKA (reference sequence). The CDR3 DNA is TGCAGTGCCACTAAAGGACTGGGGGAAAAACTGTTTTTT. Protein sequence: CSATKGLGEKLFF.

This clonotype turned up a few times. The rearrangement uses TRBV4-3 and TRBJ2-1, with D perhaps being TRBD1 or TRBD2 (5 bases each). This CDR3 has 17 residues. Per germline, CDR1 LGHNA and CDR2 YSLEER. Trimming cost V 2 bases and J 0 bases, with 14 bases left between them. Here the CDR3 reads CASSQLRDASSYNEQFF. CDR3 sequence (DNA): TGCGCCAGCAGCCAACTCCGGGACGCGAGCTCCTACAATGAGCAGTTCTTC.

This clonotype was found a few times. The rearrangement uses TRBV4-3 and TRBJ2-5; D ambiguous. Germline lookup yields CDR1 LGHNA and CDR2 YSLEER. CDR3 size: 15 residues. Trimming took off 1 base at V and 0 bases at J, with 9 bases between the two ends. This CDR3 reads CASSQGYSYQETQYF. The DNA of the CDR3 is TGCGCCAGCAGCCAAGGTTATAGCTACCAAGAGACCCAGTACTTC.

This clonotype has a handful of counts. The chain has TRBV20-1 and TRBJ2-5, with no clear D. This CDR3 is 12 amino acids long. The germline CDR1 and CDR2 sequences are DFQATT and SNEGSKA (reference sequence). Trimming shortened V by 5 bases and J by 4 bases, and 11 bases separated the two germline ends. CDR3 amino acids: CSAGLGGETQYF. CDR3 bases: TGCAGTGCTGGCCTGGGTGGAGAGACCCAGTACTTC.

In this sample, this clonotype turned up a few times. CDR3 coding DNA: TGTGCCAGCAGCGTAGAGGGAGAGGGCTACGAGCAGTACTTC. Translating gives CASSVEGEGYEQYF. The J gene is TRBJ2-7, the V gene TRBV9, with a possible D match to TRBD2 (5 bases). Germline CDR1 reads SGDLS; CDR2 reads YYNGEE. CDR3 length equals 14 residues. V lost 0 bases and J lost 3, with 10 bases in between.

V usage is TRBV7-9 and J usage is TRBJ1-1, with no clear D. This CDR3 spans 12 amino acids. Deletions cut 5 bases from V and 1 base from J, with 5 bases between. CDR1 is SEHNR, CDR2 FQNEAQ, per germline (reference sequence). As DNA, the CDR3 is TGTGCCAGCAGCATACCGAACACTGAAGCTTTCTTT. Its translation: CASSIPNTEAFF.

The gene calls are TRBV5-1 and TRBJ1-2; no reliable D call. Trimming shortened V by 0 bases and J by 7 bases, and 10 bases separated the two germline ends. The germline V gene encodes CDR1 SGHRS and CDR2 YFSETQ. The CDR3 loop spans 13 amino acids. The DNA of the CDR3 is TGCGCCAGCAGCTTGGGTTCGGTTATTGGCTACACCTTC. Encoded protein: CASSLGSVIGYTF.

This clonotype has just a few counts. This chain uses TRBV12-3 or TRBV12-4 with TRBJ2-3; 10 bases are a match to TRBD1. V lost 10 bases, J lost 0 bases, and 10 bases stayed unmatched. The CDR3 spans 16 residues. CDR3 coding DNA: TGTGCCACCGGGACAGGGGTACTAGCAAGCACAGATACGCAGTATTTT. Encoded protein: CATGTGVLASTDTQYF.

Only a few counts were recorded for this clonotype. This chain uses TRBV5-6 with TRBJ2-3, with 8 bases fitting TRBD2. This CDR3 region has 16 residues. With 4 bases clipped from V and 5 bases from J, the junction kept 12 bases outside the gene matches. The V gene's germline CDR1 is SGHDT and CDR2 YYEEEE. CDR3 in amino acids: CASSMIAGMRVDTQYF. Written as DNA, the CDR3 is TGTGCCAGCAGCATGATAGCGGGGATGAGGGTAGATACGCAGTATTTT.

This clonotype was recorded a few times. The J gene is TRBJ2-7, the V gene TRBV4-3; D not certain. This CDR3 comprises 14 residues. Trimming removed 1 base at V and 1 base at J, with 8 bases between. Germline V gene data show CDR1 as LGHNA and CDR2 as YSLEER. The chain's CDR3 is CASSQGSASYEQYF. As DNA, the CDR3 is TGCGCCAGCAGCCAAGGTTCAGCTTCCTACGAGCAGTACTTC.

The V call is TRBV20-1, the J call TRBJ2-4, with D perhaps matching TRBD2 (5 bases). The germline V and J ends were trimmed by 7 bases and 2 bases, with 12 bases remaining between them. This CDR3 is 13 amino acids long. Germline CDR1 reads DFQATT; CDR2 reads SNEGSKA (reference sequence). The CDR3 nucleotides read TGCAGTGGAGAACGGGGAACCAAAAACATTCAGTACTTC. Encoded protein: CSGERGTKNIQYF.

The chain employs TRBV6-4 and TRBJ2-2; TRBD2 might be the D (5 bases). V was pared by 5 bases and J by 2 bases, with 15 bases between. This CDR3 spans 16 amino acids. Germline CDR1 is MRHNA and CDR2 is SNTAGT. This CDR3 is CASSWESTINTGELFF. In nucleotides, the CDR3 is TGTGCCAGCAGTTGGGAGAGTACGATAAACACCGGGGAGCTGTTTTTT.

A note on this clonotype: A read error may produce the germline difference seen at one junction end. This chain joins TRBV5-1 and TRBJ2-7; D possibly matches TRBD1 or TRBD2 (5 bases each). The CDR3 sequence is 16 residues long. Germline CDR1 SGHRS, CDR2 YFSETQ. Here the CDR3 reads CASSPGSRGYSCEQYF. CDR3 bases: TGCGCCAGCAGCCCGGGAAGTAGGGGCTATTCCTGCGAGCAGTACTTC.

This clonotype turned up a few times. CDR3 loop: CASSLVGARSYEQYF. DNA for the CDR3: TGTGCCAGCAGTCTTGTCGGGGCTAGGTCCTACGAGCAGTACTTC. The chain carries TRBV28 and TRBJ2-7; D is tentatively TRBD1 or TRBD2 (5 bases each). With 5 bases removed from V and 1 base from J, the gap between germline ends came to 15 bases. Germline loops: CDR1 MDHEN, CDR2 SYDVKM. The CDR3 spans 15 residues.

The chain joins TRBV5-1 to TRBJ2-3; 11 bases fit TRBD1. The CDR3 has 17 residues. After removal of 2 bases from V and 5 bases from J, the junction contained 10 bases not matched to a gene. From germline, CDR1 is SGHRS and CDR2 YFSETQ. Written as DNA, the CDR3 is TGCGCCAGCAGCTTAGCCGCGGACAGGGGGCAGGGAGATACGCAGTATTTT. Translation gives CASSLAADRGQGDTQYF.

Comment on this clonotype: Since a much larger clone is just one base distant, this may be a read error. The rearrangement links TRBV5-1 to TRBJ2-7; tentatively, D is TRBD1 (6 bases). CDR1 is SGHRS and CDR2 is YFSETQ in the germline V gene. The CDR3 is made up of 14 amino acids. Trimming took off 4 bases at V and 0 bases at J, with 11 bases between the two ends. The CDR3 DNA is TGCGCCAGCAGCATCCGGGACAACTCCTACGAGCAGTACTTC. Its translation is CASSIRDNSYEQYF.

The chain employs TRBV20-1 and TRBJ1-1; tentatively, D is TRBD1 (5 bases). The CDR3 totals 13 residues. Germline-derived CDR1 and CDR2 are DFQATT and SNEGSKA (reference sequence). V was cut by 0 bases and J by 6 bases, with 11 bases left in between. In DNA form, the CDR3 reads TGCAGTGCTAGAGATCGGGGGGTACCTGAAGCTTTCTTT. It is translated as CSARDRGVPEAFF.

In its sample, this clonotype was seen a few times. This rearrangement joins TRBV13 to TRBJ2-5; D gene ambiguous. Trimming shortened V by 2 bases and J by 1 base, and 5 bases separated the two germline ends. From germline, CDR1 is PRHDT and CDR2 FYEKMQ (reference sequence). CDR3 length: 13 residues. CDR3 protein: CASSLFPQETQYF. The CDR3 nucleotides read TGTGCCAGCAGCTTATTCCCCCAAGAGACCCAGTACTTC.

This sequence joins TRBV29-1 and TRBJ2-7, with D tentatively TRBD1 or TRBD2 (5 bases each). The CDR3 spans 13 residues. Germline loops: CDR1 SQVTM, CDR2 ANQGSEA. Trimming cost V 0 bases and J 3 bases, with 9 bases left between them. CDR3 region: CSVEEGDRYEQYF. CDR3 sequence (DNA): TGCAGCGTTGAAGAAGGGGACCGCTACGAGCAGTACTTC.

This clonotype was seen a handful of times. The gene calls are TRBV6-5 and TRBJ2-3, with 7 bases that match TRBD1. Trimming removed 2 bases from V and 3 bases from J; junction bases left unmatched: 11. Germline CDR1 and CDR2: MNHEY and SVGAGI. This CDR3 comprises 17 residues. The CDR3 sequence: CASSYKGQYKRTDTQYF. As DNA, the CDR3 is TGTGCCAGCAGTTACAAGGGACAGTACAAGAGAACAGATACGCAGTATTTT.

This clonotype was observed a single time. The chain is built from TRBV7-2 and TRBJ2-3; possible D gene TRBD2, 6 bases. The CDR3 runs 15 residues. V gave up 1 base and J gave up 5 bases, with 13 bases separating them. Looked up from germline, CDR1 is SGHTA and CDR2 is FQGNSA. The CDR3, as DNA: TGTGCCAGCAGCTTAGGAGGGAGCGGGTTAGATACGCAGTATTTT. Its translation: CASSLGGSGLDTQYF. Full variable domain (outside the CDR3, taken from reference TRBV7-2 and TRBJ2-3): GAGVSQSPSNKVTEKGKDVELRCDPISGHTALYWYRQSLGQGLEFLIYFQGNSAPDKSGLPSDRFSAERTGGSVSTLTIQRTQQEDSAVYLCASSLGGSGLDTQYFGPGTRLTVL.

This clonotype was found many times. This sequence joins TRBV29-1 and TRBJ2-6, with a tentative D call TRBD1 (6 bases). The V gene lost 1 base and the J gene lost 4 bases, with 8 bases spanning the gap. Germline V gene sequence: CDR1 SQVTM, CDR2 ANQGSEA. This CDR3 contains 14 residues. CDR3 residues: CSVEGGLGANVLTF. The CDR3 region has the DNA TGCAGCGTTGAAGGGGGGCTGGGGGCCAACGTCCTGACTTTC.

The chain recombines TRBV2 with TRBJ1-5, with 7 bases aligning to TRBD1. Germline values: CDR1 SNHLY, CDR2 FYNNEI. This CDR3 is 14 amino acids long. J lost 5 bases, V lost 6 bases, and 7 bases had no gene match. CDR3 residues: CASRETGNYQPQHF. CDR3 nucleotides: TGTGCCAGCAGGGAGACAGGGAATTATCAGCCCCAGCATTTT.

This clonotype was seen at least ten times. CDR3 in DNA: TGTGCCAGCAGTTACTCGGCAGGAAACTATGGCTACACCTTC. Translation: CASSYSAGNYGYTF. This chain links TRBV6-2 or TRBV6-3 with TRBJ1-2; D is uncertain. The CDR3 totals 14 residues. Deletions cut 0 bases from V and 2 bases from J, with 7 bases between. Per the germline V gene, CDR1 is MNHEY and CDR2 is SVGEGT.

The V gene is TRBV7-2, the J gene TRBJ2-3, with D maybe TRBD1 (7 bases). Between the trimmed V and J ends, which lost 7 bases and 4 bases, there was a span of 21 bases. Germline assignment: CDR1 SGHTA and CDR2 FQGNSA. The length of the CDR3 is 16 residues. CDR3 sequence: CASTLGQGGRSDTQYF. CDR3 nucleotide sequence: TGTGCCAGCACTCTGGGGCAGGGGGGTAGGTCAGATACGCAGTATTTT.

DNA of the CDR3: TGCAGCGTTGGCGCACAGGGTTACCCTGATGGCTACACCTTC. Protein sequence: CSVGAQGYPDGYTF. The chain combines TRBV29-1 with TRBJ1-2; tentative D call: TRBD1 (6 bases). This CDR3 is built from 14 residues. The germline gives CDR1 SQVTM, CDR2 ANQGSEA. With 4 bases removed from V and 6 bases from J, the gap between germline ends came to 18 bases.

This chain joins TRBV12-3 or TRBV12-4 and TRBJ1-1; unclear D gene. Trimming left V 4 bases short and J 4 bases short, with 13 bases between. This CDR3 is 14 amino acids long. CDR3 nucleotide sequence: TGTGCCAGCAGTTCCGAGCTCCTCACCACTGAAGCTTTCTTT. Protein product: CASSSELLTTEAFF.